This T cell receptor (beta chain) comes out of a study of monozygotic twins with inflammatory bowel disease. Study results and caveats: The data did not back a single strong IBD-associated clonotype or signal. Reduced clonotype sharing with other individuals was observed in IBD patients relative to healthy twins, especially with disease activity.

Every sample had its cDNA made across eight separate reactions. For each CDR3 protein, TCRdb gives one entry from its re-call of the 5' RACE reads, without DNA. The listing contains some 450,000 distinct CDR3 sequences. Regarding this clonotype: Its antigen remains unknown.

From germline, CDR1 is LGHDT and CDR2 YNNKEL (reference sequence). The CDR3 is 13 amino acids. Unsorted whole blood yielded the total RNA, with T cells left unselected. V and J are TRBV3-1 and TRBJ2-2; TCRdb names TRBD1, which stays unverified in the absence of DNA. Material for sequencing was blood. The TCR comes from a human donor with ulcerative colitis or Crohn's disease, or a healthy co-twin of an affected twin (not recorded which). CDR3 loop: CASNHRGTGELFF.